The 15 T cell receptor beta chains presented below share a single source sample, sequenced in a study of T cell repertoires in cytomegalovirus infection (dated by TCRdb to the late 2010s). Sequencing was carried out with an Illumina HiSeq 1500. The public reads were quality trimmed at Q25 with fastp and then assembled into clones with MiXCR by TCRdb, keeping productive beta chains. Duplicate CDR3 protein sequences are folded into a single record with the most common DNA and genes. This sample has 600,000 to 800,000 distinct CDR3 sequences in its table, and roughly 24% of those were observed once. Together, the top ten hold 7.5% to 9% of the sample. Sequenced input: CD8+ T cells from PBMCs. These receptors originate from a human donor in good health (CMV status not recorded). Some clones in this sample may be carry-over from other donors' samples.

This clonotype turned up a few times. The chain has TRBV7-9 and TRBJ2-1; D uncertain. This CDR3 spans 13 amino acids. Germline CDR1 and CDR2: SEHNR and FQNEAQ (reference sequence). V lost 5 bases and J 6 bases, leaving 11 bases between the germline ends. The CDR3 reads CASSRSARNEQFF. Written as DNA, the CDR3 is TGTGCCAGCAGCCGCTCGGCGCGCAATGAGCAGTTCTTC.

Notes on this clonotype: This may arise from a read error, as a much more abundant clone is one base away. The chain has TRBV7-6 and TRBJ2-6, with 7 bases aligning to TRBD2. CDR1 and CDR2 (germline): SGHVS, FNYEAQ. Trimming took 8 bases from V and 8 from J; bases not matched to a gene: 3. The CDR3 is made up of 12 amino acids. The DNA for the CDR3 is TGTGCCAGCGGAAGCGGGACCAACGTCCTGACTTTC. Protein product: CASGSGTNVLTF.

The gene calls are TRBV20-1 and TRBJ2-7, with D possibly matching TRBD1 (8 bases). V shed 6 bases and J shed 3 bases, with 15 bases lying between them. CDR1 DFQATT and CDR2 SNEGSKA come from the germline V gene (reference sequence). This CDR3 region has 13 residues. The CDR3 reads CSAGGDRFYEQYF. The CDR3 DNA sequence: TGCAGTGCGGGGGGGGACAGGTTCTACGAGCAGTACTTC.

This chain joins TRBV28 and TRBJ1-5, with a weak D call TRBD1 (5 bases). The germline gives CDR1 MDHEN, CDR2 SYDVKM. The CDR3 has 17 residues. The V gene lost 2 bases and the J gene lost 0 bases, with 14 bases spanning the gap. CDR3 amino acids: CASSLEDMRLSNQPQHF. The DNA for the CDR3 is TGTGCCAGCAGTTTAGAGGACATGCGCCTTAGCAATCAGCCCCAGCATTTT.

There are a few counts of this clonotype. J is TRBJ1-1 and V is TRBV29-1, with D possibly being TRBD1 (5 bases). V lost 6 bases and J 7 bases, leaving 18 bases between the germline ends. CDR1 and CDR2 (germline): SQVTM, ANQGSEA. The CDR3 is 13 amino acids. The CDR3 sequence is CSVGSGGEGEAFF. The CDR3 coding sequence is TGCAGCGTGGGGAGTGGAGGGGAGGGTGAAGCTTTCTTT.

This clonotype was counted many times. The CDR3 DNA reads as TGTGCCAGCAGCTCAGGGACAGGCGAGCAGTACTTC. Encoded protein: CASSSGTGEQYF. The rearrangement joins TRBV7-9 to TRBJ2-7, with TRBD1 matching over 8 bases. V lost 4 bases to trimming and J lost 6 bases; unmatched junction nucleotides: 2. This CDR3 contains 12 residues. Germline CDR1 SEHNR, CDR2 FQNEAQ (reference sequence).

In this sample, this clonotype turned up a few times. At one of its ends the junction is not consistent with the germline gene, which may arise from a read error. The genes are TRBV10-3 and TRBJ1-1, with 10 bases fitting TRBD1. CDR3 size: 11 residues. CDR1 ENHRY and CDR2 SYGVKD come from the germline V gene. The CDR3 DNA reads TGCGGGACAGGGGATGGAACTGAAGCTTTCTTT. It yields the protein CGTGDGTEAFF.

V gene TRBV12-3 or TRBV12-4 combines with J gene TRBJ2-7; no clear D. The CDR3 extends over 17 amino acids. V dropped 1 base and J dropped 2 bases, with 18 bases sitting between them. The CDR3: CASSLVGGDVIPYEQYF. CDR3 sequence (DNA): TGTGCCAGCAGTTTAGTCGGTGGAGATGTTATCCCCTACGAGCAGTACTTC.

This clonotype was seen a few times. This sequence joins TRBV20-1 and TRBJ2-1; 10 bases match TRBD1. The CDR3 has 16 residues. V shed 2 bases, J shed 3 bases, and the junction held 7 bases outside the gene matches. Germline CDR1 reads DFQATT; CDR2 reads SNEGSKA (reference sequence). The CDR3 region has the DNA TGCAGTGCTAGACAGACAGGGGGCGGAATCTACAATGAGCAGTTCTTC. It specifies CSARQTGGGIYNEQFF.

The chain combines TRBV28 with TRBJ2-7; D not resolved. The length of the CDR3 is 15 residues. Germline lookup yields CDR1 MDHEN and CDR2 SYDVKM. The ends were cut back, 6 bases at V and 7 bases at J, with 22 bases in the middle. CDR3 residues: CASSPLSDTYDEQYV. The CDR3 coding sequence is TGTGCCAGCAGCCCCCTGTCAGATACCTACGATGAGCAGTACGTC.

This clonotype has only a few counts. The chain carries TRBV15 and TRBJ2-1; 13 bases map to TRBD2. This CDR3 comprises 17 residues. V was pared by 2 bases and J by 6 bases, with 7 bases of the junction left unmatched. Germline CDR1 reads LNHNV; CDR2 reads YYDKDF (reference sequence). In DNA, the CDR3 is TGTGCCACCAGCAGATCAACGGGACTAGCGGGGTTCAATGAGCAGTTCTTC. This translates into CATSRSTGLAGFNEQFF.

The sample holds a few counts of this clonotype. The V gene is TRBV6-5, the J gene TRBJ1-2; 7 bases map to TRBD1. Losses at the gene ends were 2 bases for V and 8 bases for J; bases not matched to a gene: 11. The CDR3 totals 15 residues. Germline V gene lookup returns CDR1 MNHEY and CDR2 SVGAGI. CDR3 DNA sequence: TGTGCCAGCAGTTACGACGGGACAGCCGGTCGGGGCTACACCTTC. Amino acid sequence: CASSYDGTAGRGYTF.

At least ten counts were recorded for this clonotype. The gene calls are TRBV28 and TRBJ2-3; 7 nucleotides match TRBD1. Trimming took 5 bases from V and 0 from J; bases not matched to a gene: 8. The germline gives CDR1 MDHEN, CDR2 SYDVKM. CDR3 length equals 16 residues. CDR3 region: CASSSPGTESTDTQYF. In DNA form, the CDR3 reads TGTGCCAGCAGTAGCCCCGGGACAGAGAGCACAGATACGCAGTATTTT.

This chain links TRBV10-3 with TRBJ2-5; 10 bases agree with TRBD2. V shed 0 bases, J shed 0 bases, and the junction held 4 bases outside the gene matches. Per the germline V gene, CDR1 is ENHRY and CDR2 is SYGVKD. The CDR3 is 17 residues long. The CDR3 protein is CAISESRLAGDQETQYF. The CDR3 nucleotides are TGTGCCATCAGTGAGTCCCGGCTAGCGGGGGACCAAGAGACCCAGTACTTC.

Ten or more counts support this clonotype. This chain uses TRBV10-3 with TRBJ2-1; weak D call: TRBD1 (5 bases). The CDR3 covers 14 residues. Germline-derived CDR1 and CDR2 are ENHRY and SYGVKD. V lost 3 bases and J 5 bases, leaving 11 bases between the germline ends. CDR3 DNA: TGTGCCATCAGTGACCTGGGCAGGGACAATGAGCAGTTCTTC. Amino acid sequence: CAISDLGRDNEQFF.